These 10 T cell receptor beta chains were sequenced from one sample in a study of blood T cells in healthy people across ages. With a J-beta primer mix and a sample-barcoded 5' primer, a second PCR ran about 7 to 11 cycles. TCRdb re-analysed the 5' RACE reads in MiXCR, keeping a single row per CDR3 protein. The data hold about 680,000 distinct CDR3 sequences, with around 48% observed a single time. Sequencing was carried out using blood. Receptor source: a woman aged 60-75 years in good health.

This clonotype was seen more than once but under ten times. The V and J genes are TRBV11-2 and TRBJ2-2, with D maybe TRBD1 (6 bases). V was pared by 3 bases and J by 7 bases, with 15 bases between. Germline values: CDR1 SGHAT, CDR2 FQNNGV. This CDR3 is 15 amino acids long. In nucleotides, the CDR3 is TGTGCCAGCAGCTTGAGGGGGTTTATTAACGGGGAGCTGTTTTTT. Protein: CASSLRGFINGELFF.

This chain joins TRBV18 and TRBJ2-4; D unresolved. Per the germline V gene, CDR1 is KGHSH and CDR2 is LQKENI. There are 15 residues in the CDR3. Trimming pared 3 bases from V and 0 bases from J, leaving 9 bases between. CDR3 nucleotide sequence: TGTGCCAGCTCACCCATCGAAGGAGCCAAAAACATTCAGTACTTC. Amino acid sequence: CASSPIEGAKNIQYF.

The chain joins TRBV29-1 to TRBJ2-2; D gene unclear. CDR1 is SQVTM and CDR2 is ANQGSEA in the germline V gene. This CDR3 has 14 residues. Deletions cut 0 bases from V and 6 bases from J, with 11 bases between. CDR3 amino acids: CSVEDPQVPGELFF. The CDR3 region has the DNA TGCAGCGTTGAAGATCCTCAGGTACCCGGGGAGCTGTTTTTT.

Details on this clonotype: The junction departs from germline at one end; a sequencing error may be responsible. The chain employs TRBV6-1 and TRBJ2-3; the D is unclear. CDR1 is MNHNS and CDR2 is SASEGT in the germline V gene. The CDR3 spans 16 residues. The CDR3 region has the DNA TGTGCCAGCAGTGAAGACGGGTCCTTGGTCACAGATATGCAGTATTTT. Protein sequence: CASSEDGSLVTDMQYF.

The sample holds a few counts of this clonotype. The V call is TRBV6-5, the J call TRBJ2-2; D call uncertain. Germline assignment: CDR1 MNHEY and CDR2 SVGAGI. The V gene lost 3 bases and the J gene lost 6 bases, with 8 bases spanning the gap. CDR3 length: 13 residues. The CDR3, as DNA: TGTGCCAGCAGTTATGGGCAGCCCGGGGAGCTGTTTTTT. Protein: CASSYGQPGELFF.

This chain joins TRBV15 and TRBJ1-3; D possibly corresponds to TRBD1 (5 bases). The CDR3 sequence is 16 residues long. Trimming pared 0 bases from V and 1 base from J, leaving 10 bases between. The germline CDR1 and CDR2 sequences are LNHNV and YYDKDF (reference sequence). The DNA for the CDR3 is TGTGCCACCAGCAGAGATTTGGGACCGTCTGGAAACACCATATATTTT. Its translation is CATSRDLGPSGNTIYF.

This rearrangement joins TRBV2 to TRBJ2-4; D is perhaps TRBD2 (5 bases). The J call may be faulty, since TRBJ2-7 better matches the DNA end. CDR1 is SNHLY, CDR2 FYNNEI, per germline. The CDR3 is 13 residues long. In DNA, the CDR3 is TGTGCCAGCAGTGTTCGGGGTAGCAACGAGCAGTACTTC. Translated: CASSVRGSNEQYF.

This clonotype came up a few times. CDR3 residues: CASSSRETLYQETQYF. CDR3 in DNA: TGTGCCAGCAGTTCCCGGGAGACCCTGTACCAAGAGACCCAGTACTTC. V gene TRBV6-6 combines with J gene TRBJ2-5, with a possible D match to TRBD2 (6 bases). CDR1 and CDR2 from the germline V gene are MNHNY and SVGAGI (reference sequence). The CDR3 is 16 amino acids. V lost 4 bases and J lost 0, with 15 bases in between.

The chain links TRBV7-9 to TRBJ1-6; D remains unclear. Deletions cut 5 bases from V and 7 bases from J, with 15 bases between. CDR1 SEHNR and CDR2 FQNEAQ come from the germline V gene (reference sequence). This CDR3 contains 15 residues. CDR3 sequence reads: CASSPPGRSNSPLHF. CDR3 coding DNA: TGTGCCAGCAGCCCCCCGGGCAGGAGCAATTCACCCCTCCACTTT.

For the CDR3, the DNA is TGCAGTGCTCAAAGAGAAAGGGGGGAGGGCCCCGAGACCCAGTACTTC. Translated: CSAQRERGEGPETQYF. This chain joins TRBV20-1 and TRBJ2-4, with TRBD2 as a possible D gene (7 bases). Near its end, the DNA agrees better with TRBJ2-5, so the J call may be wrong. The germline V gene has CDR1 DFQATT and CDR2 SNEGSKA (reference sequence). The CDR3 loop spans 16 amino acids.